The TCR beta chain under discussion was sequenced for a study of neurological immune-mediated disorders (dated by TCRdb to 2018 to 2020). Broadly, across the study: Peripheral blood TCR-beta repertoires from patients with HTLV-I-associated myelopathy (HAM/TSP), patients with multiple sclerosis, and healthy controls were compared in the study using UMI-based sequencing. Longitudinal samples, technical triplicates and paired sorted CD4+ and CD8+ T-cell subsets, alongside PBMC samples, were included among the roughly 97 TCR-beta libraries. Longitudinal HAM/TSP donors and healthy donors each had 3 time-points at intervals of about 3-45 months. The cohort included approximately 70 subjects: about 14 with HAM/TSP, about 34 with multiple sclerosis, and 20 or so healthy controls. Overall study outcomes, separate from this receptor: No identical CDR3 amino acid sequences were found to be shared among expanded clones across subjects, suggesting that TCR-beta repertoires were private in all groups. TCR clonal expansion was highest in HAM/TSP patients and lowest in MS patients, with MS patients falling below even healthy controls.

Concerning this clonotype: Its target antigen remains unknown. No quality values exist for individual bases; no much larger clone is one base distant.

The intended sense of this specimen's time point label: longitudinal time-point 2. The healthy controls were volunteers from a blood bank in Maryland, USA. For unsorted PBMC libraries, 2 million PBMCs were used after storage in RNAlater at -80 degrees C until RNA extraction. Peripheral blood was subjected to Ficoll-Hypaque density gradient centrifugation to isolate PBMCs, which were then cryopreserved in liquid nitrogen. For CDR1 and CDR2, the germline V gene lists SGHTA and FQGNSA. Its CDR3 holds 14 amino acids, cysteine through phenylalanine. Of the read, only the CDR3 DNA is kept; its 42 bases are in frame from base 1. Trimming accounts for 7 bases at V and 4 bases at J, while the number of junction bases matched to no gene is 7. cDNA was synthesized by template-switch 5'RACE using a primer carrying a 10-nucleotide random unique molecular identifier by which each TCR transcript was tagged. Each sequencing run produced over 180 million TCR-beta sequences covering 15-18 subjects. Total RNA was extracted with the RNeasy kit. The KAPA Real-time Library Amplification kit was used to amplify TCR-beta VDJ regions with primers for the TCR constant region and the 5'RACE anchor. A first PCR added sample indexes and Illumina adaptors, and a second PCR then raised library yield. The roughly 650 bp TCR product was size-selected on a 2% E-gel SizeSelection system after Ampure bead purification. Before pooling, libraries had their quality checked on a Bioanalyzer, their concentration measured with Qubit, and their quantity determined with the Kapa Library Quantification kit. Libraries were sequenced paired-end 2 x 150 bp on an Illumina HiSeq 2500. To increase sequence diversity, roughly 24-32% phiX was spiked into each library pool. The study's own analysis went as follows. Quality-filtered reads were processed with the UMI-based MiGEC pipeline, which removed over 75% of raw TCR sequences during error correction. VDJ genes were aligned to IMGT germline references, and clonotypes were defined by unique CDR3 amino acid sequence plus V-J genes. Clonal expansion, Shannon diversity and CDR3 relatedness were evaluated with VDJtools (CalcPairwiseDistances, ClusterSamples), while phylogenetic trees were built in CLCbio workbench. Expanded clones were defined as having at least 8 unique UMIs, based on coefficient-of-variation modelling across technical triplicates. The public reads were reprocessed in TCRdb via fastp at Q25 and MiXCR, keeping in-frame beta chains. Rows with one shared CDR3 protein collapse into an entry with the most common genes and DNA. The V and J calls were determined by TCRdb, not by the authors. For this sample there are roughly 34,000 distinct CDR3 sequences; about 13% appear just once. Roughly 2.3% of the sample lies in the top ten.

The source material was PBMCs. This TCR came from a woman between 40 and 50 years old in good health. Recombination joined TRBV7-2 with TRBJ2-5; 9 bases in the junction line up with TRBD2. The nucleotides read TGTGCCAGCATCGGCGGGGGGGCAGGAGAGACCCAGTACTTC. Its amino acids are CASIGGGAGETQYF.